The rows below give T cell receptor beta chains drawn from one sample of a study of response to subunit inactivated influenza vaccine. TCRdb used MiXCR to reprocess the RT-PCR reads, holding one entry per CDR3 protein. The sample lists about 780,000 distinct CDR3 sequences, approximately 17% occurring once. Sample: PBMCs from blood, taken 5 days after vaccination. These receptors were taken from a man over 45 who received an inactivated influenza vaccine. Both conserved end residues are part of each CDR3. The D gene is left open where the match is weak. Size is omitted from some rows. Given values are once, few, many or a class for expanded clones.

v_gene	j_gene	abundance	d_gene	CDR3aa	CDR3nt
TRBV20-1	TRBJ1-4	once	-	CSAREGTATNEKLFF	TGCAGTGCTAGAGAGGGCACCGCAACTAATGAAAAACTGTTTTTT
TRBV4-1	TRBJ2-5	-	-	CASSQGLAYETQYF	TGCGCCAGCAGCCAAGGGCTAGCGTATGAGACCCAGTACTTC
TRBV29-1	TRBJ2-7	-	-	CSVRGPGASYEQYF	TGCAGCGTCCGCGGACCGGGTGCCTCCTACGAGCAGTACTTC
TRBV5-6	TRBJ2-7	-	-	CASSGAVRSSYEQYF	TGTGCCAGCAGCGGGGCGGTAAGGAGCTCCTACGAGCAGTACTTC
TRBV5-1	TRBJ1-1	few	-	CASSFAVDTEAFF	TGCGCCAGCAGCTTCGCTGTCGACACTGAAGCTTTCTTT
TRBV6-5	TRBJ2-1	few	-	CASSYSPGMLFF	TGTGCCAGCAGTTACTCGCCGGGAATGTTGTTCTTC
TRBV10-1	TRBJ2-1	few	TRBD2	CASSGLVSGGANEQFF	TGCGCCAGCAGTGGTCTTGTTAGCGGGGGGGCCAATGAGCAGTTCTTC
TRBV20-1	TRBJ2-3	-	TRBD2	CSASMRGGGTDTQYF	TGCAGTGCTAGTATGCGGGGGGGCGGCACAGATACGCAGTATTTT
TRBV10-3	TRBJ1-2	few	-	CAIWGSGSEGYTF	TGTGCCATCTGGGGGTCAGGGAGTGAGGGCTACACCTTC
TRBV7-9	TRBJ2-5	-	-	CASSPYGGQETQYF	TGTGCCAGCAGCCCATATGGGGGACAAGAGACCCAGTACTTC
TRBV15	TRBJ1-1	few	TRBD1	CATSRGQGSTEAFF	TGTGCCACCAGCAGAGGACAGGGGTCGACTGAAGCTTTCTTT
TRBV20-1	TRBJ2-1	once	TRBD2	CSARAMTGGLANYNEQFF	TGCAGTGCTAGAGCCATGACGGGGGGACTAGCGAATTACAATGAGCAGTTCTTC
TRBV7-2	TRBJ2-1	-	TRBD1	CATRPDRGGHNEQFF	TGTGCCACGCGCCCGGACAGGGGGGGGCACAATGAGCAGTTCTTC
TRBV6-2/TRBV6-3	TRBJ2-6	-	-	CASSQTVPGANVLTF	TGTGCCAGCAGCCAAACAGTTCCTGGGGCCAACGTCCTGACTTTC
TRBV6-2/TRBV6-3	TRBJ1-1	few	-	CASSYSGHRTEAFF	TGTGCCAGCAGTTACTCGGGTCATCGGACTGAAGCTTTCTTT
TRBV5-1	TRBJ2-3	once	TRBD2	CASSSLAGARTDTQYF	TGCGCCAGCAGCTCTCTAGCGGGGGCGCGCACAGATACGCAGTATTTT
TRBV5-6	TRBJ2-3	-	-	CASSIGTDTQYF	TGTGCCAGCAGCATCGGAACAGATACGCAGTATTTT
TRBV4-3	TRBJ2-4	-	TRBD1	CASSQEVFGQGAENIQYF	TGCGCCAGCAGCCAAGAGGTGTTCGGACAGGGGGCGGAAAACATTCAGTACTTC
TRBV12-3/TRBV12-4	TRBJ1-5	many	-	CASSLNGNQPQHF	TGTGCCAGCAGTTTAAACGGGAATCAGCCCCAGCATTTT
TRBV12-3/TRBV12-4	TRBJ2-3	many	-	CASSLDELSTSTDTQYF	TGTGCCAGCAGTTTAGATGAACTCTCTACTAGCACAGATACGCAGTATTTT
TRBV20-1	TRBJ2-2	-	-	CSARVGGGGSGELFF	TGCAGTGCTAGAGTTGGAGGGGGCGGTAGCGGGGAGCTGTTTTTT
TRBV7-6	TRBJ2-1	few	TRBD2	CASSFSGLAGVAGHNEQFF	TGTGCCAGCAGCTTCTCAGGACTAGCGGGAGTAGCGGGACACAATGAGCAGTTCTTC
TRBV6-5	TRBJ1-2	-	-	CASNGWSNYGYTF	TGTGCCAGCAATGGGTGGAGTAACTATGGCTACACCTTC
TRBV12-3/TRBV12-4	TRBJ2-3	many	-	CASSLAYPYTDTQYF	TGTGCCAGCAGTCTAGCTTACCCCTACACAGATACGCAGTATTTT
TRBV7-2	TRBJ2-1	many	TRBD1	CASSLDRWTYNEQFF	TGTGCCAGCAGCTTGGACAGGTGGACCTACAATGAGCAGTTCTTC
TRBV7-8	TRBJ2-7	many	TRBD2	CASSLAGPTYEQYF	TGTGCCAGCAGTCTAGCGGGACCTACGTACGAGCAGTACTTC
TRBV28	TRBJ2-7	-	-	CASSLNLRGDHYEQYF	TGTGCCAGCAGTTTAAATCTAAGAGGGGACCACTACGAGCAGTACTTC
TRBV20-1	TRBJ1-5	-	-	CSARALMGGGARMSNQPQHF	TGCAGTGCTAGAGCTTTAATGGGAGGGGGAGCTCGGATGAGCAATCAGCCCCAGCATTTT
TRBV5-1	TRBJ1-4	few	-	CASSLATNDNEKLFF	TGCGCCAGCAGCTTGGCCACGAATGATAATGAAAAACTGTTTTTT
TRBV21-1	TRBJ2-3	few	-	CASTQPGSPSTDTQYF	TGTGCCAGCACCCAACCTGGGAGCCCTAGCACAGATACGCAGTATTTT
TRBV12-3/TRBV12-4	TRBJ2-2	many	-	CASSFVSAGELFF	TGTGCCAGCAGTTTTGTTTCGGCCGGGGAGCTGTTTTTT